The present entry profiles one TCR beta chain with its context. This clone's antigen is unknown. Base qualities were left out, and no much larger clone turns up one base away. To prepare the library, the immunoSEQ multiplex PCR assay was applied. For the multiplex PCR, a mixture combining 60 forward primers for TCR Vbeta segments and 13 reverse primers for TCR Jbeta segments was used. The CDR3 region of rearranged TCR beta genes was amplified from genomic DNA with a multiplex PCR assay. The Illumina HiSeq System was used to sequence the amplified TCR beta libraries as 87-base-pair reads. The original pipeline was this. A later analysis tallied around 80 million unique TCR beta chains across the 610 or so repertoires, and around 10 million of those chains were shared by two or more donors. To remove PCR and sequencing errors, raw reads were error-corrected and collapsed into unique sequences using a nearest-neighbor algorithm that merged closely related sequences. Alignment of CDR3 sequences to IMGT reference sequences was used to assign V, D and J gene segments. For a sequence to be retained, at least a six-nucleotide match to both a V gene segment and a J gene segment was required. Rearrangements were called productive when the CDR3 lacked stop codons and stayed in frame with V and J; all others were non-productive. CDR3 was defined by IMGT convention, running from the second conserved V-encoded cysteine to the conserved J-encoded phenylalanine. Sequences without an unambiguous match to a single V gene segment were excluded from the earlier analysis of 450 to 750 of the donors. In an earlier analysis of approximately 550 of the donors, V segments were called functional above 56.7% productive rearrangements and were called segregating when the between-donor standard deviation exceeded 5%. A statistical classification framework was built for diagnosing cytomegalovirus status from the catalog of TCR beta chain sequences. V and J gene assignment, in a later analysis, came from comparing TCR nucleotide sequences with IMGT/GENE-DB human TR gene sequences. In a later analysis, CDR3 sequences and most-parsimonious VDJ recombination scenarios were assigned using the TCRdist pipeline. In a later analysis, each TCR beta chain was defined by its CDR3 amino acid sequence together with its V-gene family, and reads without a unique V-gene family were excluded. As a way to deal with suspected cross-contamination and a sequencing artifact, a later analysis dropped 450 to 700 nucleotide sequences that were highly shared and had low generation probability. For each public chain, a later analysis derived a clonal expansion index from normalized ranks of inferred template counts within each repertoire. A later analysis computed generation probabilities with a VDJ recombination model fitted to out-of-frame rearrangements, and checked the results against IGoR. In a later analysis, TCR-TCR, TCR-HLA and TCR-CMV co-occurrence was scored with hypergeometric tests, and a repertoire-size bias correction was applied to TCR pairs. False discovery rates were estimated in a later analysis by permuting HLA or CMV assignments 20 times. A later analysis grouped co-occurring TCRs with DBSCAN, adding TCRdist sequence similarity when clustering within HLA-allele-positive subsets. Co-occurrence clustering excluded repertoires with fewer than 30,000 or more than 120,000 public chains, plus five with anomalous nucleotide sharing. TCRdb stores this immuneACCESS table with in-frame sequences only. Part of the clones is absent; in the studies checked, under half of the shortfall reflects unresolved V genes, and no reason is known for the rest. D and trimming come from the DNA, and the V and J calls and clone size come from that table. Here the sample has some 160,000 clones; around 78% occur a single time. The top ten clonotypes cover around 3.1% of the sample.

The record originates from a study of cytomegalovirus exposure and HLA in healthy donors (dated by TCRdb to 2016 to 2017). Notes on the research overall: According to an earlier analysis of 587 of the donors, about 190 million T cells yielded 100 million or so unique TCR beta sequences and around 280 Gb of sequence data. Approximately 300 gigabases of sequencing data and approximately 92 million unique TCR sequences made up an early release that covered nearly 650 HLA-typed donors. Of the roughly 400 genotyped donors, approximately 81% were placed in the genetic ancestry cluster associated with self-reported Caucasian donors. The study aimed to test whether signatures of past pathogen exposure could be identified by cataloging public T cell receptors. The study used immunosequencing to profile the T cell repertoires of 600 to 850 subjects and linked those repertoires to cytomegalovirus serostatus. Along with the roughly 670-subject first cohort, a separate validation cohort of 120 different subjects was used. The study combined high-throughput TCR immunosequencing, statistical association of individual TCRs with disease status, and machine learning to predict cytomegalovirus infection status. To study patterns of TCR occurrence, a later analysis re-analyzed previously published TCR beta repertoires from around 660 donors and added high-resolution HLA genotyping. Rather than using new phenotypic data, the later analysis identified candidate immune exposures from TCR beta sequences and from how often those sequences occurred across donors. An earlier analysis of some 500 of the donors used high-throughput TCR beta sequencing to judge whether each TCR beta V gene segment behaved as functional or pseudogenic. Donor age, sex, ethnicity and CMV serostatus were compiled together with the repertoire data. Genome-wide SNP genotypes for about 65% of the 666 donors were used in a later genetic analysis, which treated that subset as a discovery cohort. All discovery cohort repertoires had been generated using a single sequencing platform. Class I and class II HLA loci were covered by the typing at four-digit resolution. The number of typed donors differed by locus: roughly 629-630 for A, B, C, DRB1 and DQB1; 500 to 550 for DQA1; 600 to 610 for DPA1; and around 490 for DPB1. Because of strong linkage in the cohort, five DR-DQ haplotypes were treated as single units for association and clustering. On average, roughly 240,000 unique TCR beta nucleotide sequences were sequenced per donor among about 400 genotyped donors of the cohort, with roughly a sixth of those sequences being non-productive. General study outcomes and caveats: In the study, around 150 TCR beta chains were listed as associated with cytomegalovirus. It was suggested by the authors that the approach could potentially be generalized to other disease states and immunological phenotypes. A further reported finding was that TCR beta sequences accurately predicted the HLA-A and HLA-B alleles for most subjects in the first cohort. CMV serostatus was the only immune exposure information available for the cohort. In a later analysis, around 15,000 TCR beta sequences were associated with specific HLA alleles at a false discovery rate of 0.05. Only TCR beta chains were sequenced in this cohort, and the absence of alpha or paired-chain data limited detectable features. In a later analysis, HLA-associated TCR beta chains were found to be more clonally expanded and to have lower generation probabilities than equally common non-associated chains. A later genetic analysis associated a missense DCLRE1C variant with V-gene and J-gene trimming of TCR beta chains, and an independent cohort replicated the association. A few of the identified cytomegalovirus-associated TCR beta chains were confirmed in vitro to be specific for cytomegalovirus antigens. Most CMV-associated TCR beta chains appeared to be HLA-restricted in a later analysis, and the HLA associations seemed to be driven largely by CMV exposure. Because some donors lacked HLA typing at each locus, the association tests relied only on the typed subset. Compared with the approximately 670-donor mean, donors in an Asian-associated ancestry cluster had fewer N-insertions in productive TCRs, according to a later genetic analysis. Strong co-occurrence of HLA alleles, especially DR and DQ, made assigning TCR associations to individual alleles difficult. In both the original and validation cohorts, the classifier was reported to diagnose cytomegalovirus status with high specificity and sensitivity. In a later analysis, TCR association rates were found to vary across HLA loci, with the most associated TCRs seen for DRB1 alleles and the fewest for HLA-C alleles. Because counts were too low, roughly 18 rarely observed V segments, including chromosome 9 orphons, were left out of the earlier analysis of approximately 580 of the donors. The presence/absence analyses assumed that sequencing depth was roughly uniform across donors, and that assumption may not be true. The sequencing pipeline was judged likely to have produced a cluster of highly shared sequence variants as a technical artifact. Linkage disequilibrium might explain the correlated functional status among segregating V segments, but an unknown experimental factor could not be excluded. Across donors, most TCR sequences were observed very rarely, whereas some public TCRs were present in many individuals. According to a later analysis, parvovirus B19, influenza, CMV and Epstein-Barr virus appeared linked to several top co-occurrence clusters. An earlier analysis of approximately 600 of the donors showed that most TCR beta V segments appeared in productive rearrangements either about 90% or about 30% of the time, which broadly matched IMGT annotations. Some IMGT-functional V segments, including TRBV6-2 and TRBV6-3, could not be told apart with the 87-base-pair reads, so those segments were excluded.

Compared with germline, V lacks 4 bases and J lacks 4 bases; bases without a gene match: 7. From its cysteine to its phenylalanine, the CDR3 spans 17 amino acids. Kept here is only the CDR3 DNA, which spans 51 bases and is read in frame from base 1. CDR1 and CDR2 were assigned from the germline V gene as MGHRA and YSYEKL. In total, 666 healthy bone marrow donors made up the cohort. At the time of sampling, every cohort member was nominally healthy, though immune exposures that went unrecorded were likely present. The donor tested CMV seronegative and was one of the 352 seronegative cohort members. Each donor provided a peripheral blood sample, and peripheral blood mononuclear cells were used for TCR beta sequencing. Genomic DNA extraction from the blood cell samples was performed with the Qiagen DNeasy Blood Extraction Kit.

The chain was built from TRBV4-1 and TRBJ2-2; 12 bases in between match TRBD2. The sequenced material came from PBMCs. The TCR originated in a woman aged 35 to 49 in good health and CMV-seronegative. In nucleotides, the sequence is TGCGCCAGCAGCCGTACTAGCGGGGGGCCGGGCACCGGGGAGCTGTTTTTT. This codes for CASSRTSGGPGTGELFF.